These 2 T cell receptor beta chains were sequenced from one sample in a study of response to subunit inactivated influenza vaccine. From the RT-PCR reads, TCRdb called clonotypes with MiXCR, one entry per CDR3 protein. The sample includes fewer than 650,000 distinct CDR3 sequences, approximately 12% seen only once; the top ten take around 14%. Sequencing was performed on PBMCs from blood, taken about 40 days after vaccination. The receptors were sampled from a man aged 50-60 years who received an inactivated influenza vaccine.

The chain employs TRBV29-1 and TRBJ1-2; the match to TRBD1 covers 10 bases. There are 11 residues in the CDR3. J was trimmed by 8 bases and V by 4 bases; bases with no gene match: 1. Per the germline V gene, CDR1 is SQVTM and CDR2 is ANQGSEA. DNA for the CDR3: TGCAGCGTTGGACAGGGGGCGGGCTACACCTTC. It encodes CSVGQGAGYTF.

The chain links TRBV6-1 to TRBJ2-2; TRBD1 aligns across 11 bases. CDR1 and CDR2 (germline): MNHNS, SASEGT. The CDR3 is 15 residues long. V lost 4 bases to trimming and J lost 6 bases; unmatched junction nucleotides: 4. CDR3 DNA: TGTGCCAGCAGTGGGGACAGGGGGAGATCCGGGGAGCTGTTTTTT. Translated, it gives CASSGDRGRSGELFF.